The 13 T cell receptor beta chains in this list originate from one sample, sequenced in a study of cytomegalovirus exposure and HLA in healthy donors. 13 Jbeta primers and 60 Vbeta primers were used for the PCR. TCRdb's table, derived via immunoSEQ multiplex PCR, lists solely in-frame clones and lacks some. The table includes around 130,000 clones, 61% detected once. Sequenced sample: PBMCs. The source of these receptors is a male donor in good health and CMV-seronegative.

V gene TRBV5-1 combines with J gene TRBJ1-6; 7 positions agree with TRBD1. Germline V CDR1 and CDR2: SGHRS, YFSETQ. The V and J ends lost 2 bases and 4 bases, in that order; junction bases with no gene match: 3. This CDR3 spans 15 amino acids. In DNA, the CDR3 is TGCGCCAGCAGCTTCGGCAGGGGGTATAATTCACCCCTCCACTTT. It yields the protein CASSFGRGYNSPLHF.

This chain links TRBV5-8 with TRBJ1-2, with 7 nucleotides matching TRBD1. Germline assignment: CDR1 SGHTS and CDR2 YDEGEE. The trim removed 4 bases at V and 4 bases at J, leaving 4 bases unmatched. The CDR3 is 13 amino acids. The CDR3 sequence is CASSPDRTYGYTF. CDR3 sequence (DNA): TGTGCCAGCAGCCCGGACAGGACCTATGGCTACACCTTC. Filled out from reference TRBV5-8 and TRBJ1-2, the complete variable domain reads EAGVTQSPTHLIKTRGQQATLRCSPISGHTSVYWYQQALGLGLQFLLWYDEGEERNRGNFPPRFSGRQFPNYSSELNVNALELEDSALYLCASSPDRTYGYTFGSGTRLTVV.

This chain connects TRBV10-3 to TRBJ2-6; 8 positions match TRBD1. The CDR3 contains 16 residues. V shed 8 bases and J 2 bases; nucleotides not matched to a gene: 8. The germline V gene has CDR1 ENHRY and CDR2 SYGVKD. The CDR3 sequence: CAISGPGGTGANVLTF. In DNA, the CDR3 is TGTGCCATCTCTGGGCCAGGGGGCACTGGGGCCAACGTCCTGACTTTC.

In its sample, this clone was seen a few times. The rearrangement uses TRBV28 and TRBJ2-1; D might be TRBD2 (6 bases). Per germline, CDR1 MDHEN and CDR2 SYDVKM. This CDR3 contains 15 residues. V dropped 9 bases and J dropped 4 bases, with 19 bases sitting between them. CDR3 loop: CARNYRDFGYNEQFF. The CDR3 DNA reads TGTGCCAGAAATTATCGGGACTTCGGTTACAATGAGCAGTTCTTC.

The chain has TRBV18 and TRBJ1-5, with 9 bases lining up with TRBD1. Germline-derived CDR1 and CDR2 are KGHSH and LQKENI. The trim removed 3 bases at V and 0 bases at J, leaving 9 bases unmatched. This CDR3 has 18 residues. The chain's CDR3 is CASSPGQGYYYSNQPQHF. In nucleotides, the CDR3 is TGTGCCAGCTCACCGGGACAGGGCTATTATTATAGCAATCAGCCCCAGCATTTT. The full variable domain, rest sourced from reference TRBV18 and TRBJ1-5, is NAGVMQNPRHLVRRRGQEARLRCSPMKGHSHVYWYRQLPEEGLKFMVYLQKENIIDESGMPKERFSAEFPKEGPSILRIQQVVRGDSAAYFCASSPGQGYYYSNQPQHFGDGTRLSIL.

This clone was counted between two and nine times. The chain employs TRBV19 and TRBJ2-3; 7 bases match TRBD2. The CDR3 has 16 amino acids. The V and J ends lost 3 bases and 3 bases, in that order; junction bases with no gene match: 9. CDR1 and CDR2 from the germline V gene are LNHDA and SQIVND (reference sequence). The DNA for the CDR3 is TGTGCCAGTAGTATTCGGCTAGCGGCCAGTACAGATACGCAGTATTTT. Translated, it gives CASSIRLAASTDTQYF.

The CDR3 bases are TGCGCCAGCAGCTTGGGCGGACAGGGGACAGATACGCAGTATTTT. Protein: CASSLGGQGTDTQYF. The chain links TRBV5-1 to TRBJ2-3; TRBD1 aligns across 9 bases. Germline CDR1 SGHRS, CDR2 YFSETQ. The CDR3 consists of 15 residues. The J segment lost 3 bases and the V segment lost 0 bases, leaving 2 bases of the junction unmatched.

Remarks on this clone: The germline gene is not matched at one end of the junction; a read error may be the cause. This chain connects TRBV7-6 to TRBJ1-2; 7 positions match TRBD1. Germline values: CDR1 SGHVS, CDR2 FNYEAQ. CDR3 length: 16 amino acids. The DNA for the CDR3 is TGTGTCAGCAGCAAGAGACAGGGAGGATTTGACTATGGCTACACCTTC. This translates into CVSSKRQGGFDYGYTF.

This chain uses TRBV4-2 with TRBJ2-7, with 7 bases aligning to TRBD2. Germline lookup yields CDR1 LGHNA and CDR2 YNFKEQ. The CDR3 runs 17 residues. The junction had 12 bases not matched to a gene; V was cut back by 4 bases and J by 0 bases. DNA for the CDR3: TGTGCCAGCAGCCTGAAGAGTATCAGGACTAGCTCCTACGAGCAGTACTTC. Amino acid sequence: CASSLKSIRTSSYEQYF.

The chain couples TRBV6-6 to TRBJ2-7, with 8 bases identical to TRBD1. This CDR3 region has 13 residues. CDR1 MNHNY and CDR2 SVGAGI come from the germline V gene (reference sequence). Trimming took 5 bases from V and 0 from J; bases not matched to a gene: 0. The CDR3 sequence is CASSQGASYEQYF. CDR3 bases: TGTGCCAGCAGTCAGGGGGCCTCCTACGAGCAGTACTTC.

The V gene is TRBV6-5, the J gene TRBJ2-5; D unclear. Gene TRBJ2-7 matches the end of the DNA better, so the J call may be wrong. Per germline, CDR1 MNHEY and CDR2 SVGAGI. The CDR3 is made up of 13 amino acids. CDR3 coding DNA: TGTGCCAGCAGCCCACCAGGAACCTACGAGCAGTACTTC. It codes for CASSPPGTYEQYF.

V and J are TRBV2 and TRBJ1-2, with D tentatively TRBD1 (5 bases). In germline, CDR1 is SNHLY, CDR2 FYNNEI. V dropped 8 bases and J dropped 5 bases, with 9 bases sitting between them. This CDR3 has 11 residues. The CDR3 is CASGAIYGYTF. CDR3 DNA: TGTGCCAGCGGGGCAATTTATGGCTACACCTTC.

The chain is built from TRBV25-1 and TRBJ1-6; 7 positions agree with TRBD1. The CDR3 is 13 residues long. Trimming removed 8 bases from V and 7 bases from J; junction bases left unmatched: 5. Germline loops: CDR1 MGHDK, CDR2 SYGVNS. The CDR3 loop reads CASSQGENSPLHF. CDR3 nucleotides: TGTGCCAGCTCGCAGGGGGAGAATTCACCCCTCCACTTT.